These 32 T cell receptor beta chains were sequenced from one sample in a study of immune evolution from preneoplasia to lung adenocarcinoma. TCRdb's copy holds only in-frame clones and misses some; the assay was immunoSEQ multiplex PCR. The sample comprises 4,000 to 5,000 clones, roughly 82% of which are singletons, and about 15% rests with the top ten. The sequenced material came from FFPE adjacent normal lung tissue. The receptors originated from an older donor with lung adenocarcinoma.

The chain recombines TRBV5-4 with TRBJ2-2, with 9 bases matching TRBD1. CDR1 and CDR2 from the germline V gene are SGHNT and YYREEE (reference sequence). The CDR3 sequence is 13 residues long. V trimming: 5 bases; J trimming: 9 bases; junction bases outside the gene matches: 5. This chain's CDR3 is CASSLTGGWELFF. Written as DNA, the CDR3 is TGTGCCAGCAGTCTGACAGGGGGATGGGAGCTGTTTTTT. Full variable domain (missing parts from reference TRBV5-4 and TRBJ2-2): ETGVTQSPTHLIKTRGQQVTLRCSSQSGHNTVSWYQQALGQGPQFIFQYYREEENGRGNFPPRFSGLQFPNYSSELNVNALELDDSALYLCASSLTGGWELFFGEGSRLTVL.

The genes are TRBV7-2 and TRBJ2-2, with 8 bases aligning to TRBD1. The CDR3 is made up of 14 amino acids. Germline lookup yields CDR1 SGHTA and CDR2 FQGNSA. After removal of 6 bases from V and 5 bases from J, the junction contained 5 bases not matched to a gene. CDR3 protein: CASRERQGTGELFF. In DNA form, the CDR3 reads TGTGCCAGCAGGGAAAGACAGGGGACCGGGGAGCTGTTTTTT.

The chain links TRBV28 to TRBJ1-5; maybe TRBD1 (6 bases). The V gene's germline CDR1 is MDHEN and CDR2 SYDVKM. Trimming cost V 1 base and J 0 bases, with 10 bases left between them. The CDR3 is made up of 16 amino acids. The DNA for the CDR3 is TGTGCCAGCAGTTTATCGGGGGCGGATAGCAATCAGCCCCAGCATTTT. It specifies CASSLSGADSNQPQHF.

This chain joins TRBV7-2 and TRBJ1-1, with a possible D match to TRBD1 (5 bases). In germline, CDR1 is SGHTA, CDR2 FQGNSA. The ends were cut back, 4 bases at V and 3 bases at J, with 9 bases in the middle. The CDR3 consists of 13 residues. Here the CDR3 reads CASSSQVYTEAFF. Written as DNA, the CDR3 is TGTGCCAGCAGCTCACAGGTCTACACTGAAGCTTTCTTT.

A single count supports this clone. The V and J genes are TRBV30 and TRBJ2-3; a weak D match, TRBD2 (6 bases). The CDR3 has 15 residues. V lost 3 bases to trimming and J lost 0 bases, with 13 bases between them. Germline CDR1 reads GTSNPN; CDR2 reads SVGIG (reference sequence). For the CDR3, the DNA is TGTGCCTGGAGGGCAGGAGGGACTAGCACAGATACGCAGTATTTT. As protein: CAWRAGGTSTDTQYF.

A single count supports this clone. In DNA, the CDR3 is TGTGCCTGGAGTTTAGGTGTCTCTGGAAACACCATATATTTT. Translation: CAWSLGVSGNTIYF. This chain links TRBV30 with TRBJ1-3; D gene unclear. In germline, CDR1 is GTSNPN, CDR2 SVGIG (reference sequence). With 2 bases removed from V and 0 bases from J, the gap between germline ends came to 8 bases. This CDR3 has 14 amino acids.

V usage is TRBV28 and J usage is TRBJ1-1; no clear D. V lost 11 bases, J lost 2 bases, and 9 bases lay in between. Germline lookup yields CDR1 MDHEN and CDR2 SYDVKM. This CDR3 has 11 residues. CDR3 loop: CALRVNTEAFF. CDR3 coding DNA: TGTGCCTTGCGGGTTAACACTGAAGCTTTCTTT.

The chain carries TRBV4-2 and TRBJ1-5; no clear D gene. V was cut by 0 bases and J by 4 bases, with 10 bases left in between. Looked up from germline, CDR1 is LGHNA and CDR2 is YNFKEQ. The CDR3 totals 15 residues. CDR3 sequence: CASSQEGEGNQPQHF. CDR3 DNA sequence: TGTGCCAGCAGCCAAGAGGGTGAGGGTAATCAGCCCCAGCATTTT.

This clone was seen once. The chain carries TRBV7-2 and TRBJ2-1; no clear D. V lost 1 base and J lost 3, with 4 bases in between. The CDR3 has 13 amino acids. Germline V CDR1 and CDR2: SGHTA, FQGNSA. The CDR3 protein is CASSLEFYNEQFF. Here the CDR3 DNA reads TGTGCCAGCAGCTTAGAATTCTACAATGAGCAGTTCTTC.

This clone has a single count. The chain uses TRBV29-1 and TRBJ2-2, with D uncertain. CDR1 SQVTM and CDR2 ANQGSEA come from the germline V gene. The CDR3 is 11 amino acids. Trimming pared 4 bases from V and 11 bases from J, leaving 11 bases between. CDR3 DNA sequence: TGCAGCGTTGGGGAAGGGTATGAGCTGTTTTTT. Encoded protein: CSVGEGYELFF.

CDR3 DNA: TGTGCCAGCAGTTGGGCGGGGGGCACGAATGAGCAGTTCTTC. Encoded protein: CASSWAGGTNEQFF. The chain links TRBV2 to TRBJ2-1; 8 bases align to TRBD2. The CDR3 is 14 amino acids. Germline loops: CDR1 SNHLY, CDR2 FYNNEI. With 5 bases clipped from V and 7 bases from J, the junction kept 7 bases outside the gene matches.

This clone qualifies as hyperexpanded. V and J are TRBV5-6 and TRBJ1-5; no firm D call. This CDR3 region has 12 residues. Germline V lookup: CDR1 SGHDT, CDR2 YYEEEE. The V end was cut by 0 bases, the J end by 6 bases, with 4 bases between. CDR3 protein: CASSLGAQPQHF. The CDR3 DNA reads TGTGCCAGCAGCTTGGGCGCTCAGCCCCAGCATTTT.

The chain combines TRBV7-8 with TRBJ2-6; D is unresolved. This CDR3 is built from 18 residues. Germline V lookup: CDR1 SGHVS, CDR2 FQNEAQ. Trimming cost V 2 bases and J 0 bases, with 14 bases left between them. The DNA for the CDR3 is TGTGCCAGCAGCTTAAGAGGCAGGCTTTCCTCTGGGGCCAACGTCCTGACTTTC. This encodes CASSLRGRLSSGANVLTF.

The J gene is TRBJ1-1, the V gene TRBV7-9; unclear D gene. This CDR3 is built from 12 residues. V gave up 2 bases and J gave up 11 bases, with 12 bases separating them. CDR1 is SEHNR and CDR2 is FQNEAQ in the germline V gene (reference sequence). The DNA for the CDR3 is TGTGCCAGCAGCTTATCCGATCAACGGGCTTTCTTT. Protein sequence: CASSLSDQRAFF.

This clone was recorded once. One junction end does not reproduce the germline sequence, and a read error may be involved. The V call is TRBV7-7, the J call TRBJ2-5; the D gene is possibly TRBD2 (6 bases). The CDR3 has 16 amino acids. Germline values: CDR1 SSHAT, CDR2 FNYEAQ (reference sequence). In DNA, the CDR3 is TGTGCTAGCAGCTTACGGGCTAGCGATTGGGGGGAGACCCAGTACTTC. Its translation is CASSLRASDWGETQYF.

The V call is TRBV5-4, the J call TRBJ1-5; no definite D call. The CDR3 loop spans 12 amino acids. Germline loops: CDR1 SGHNT, CDR2 YYREEE (reference sequence). V was clipped by 0 bases and J by 6 bases, with 4 bases between them. The CDR3 here is CASSLGAQPQHF. DNA for the CDR3: TGTGCCAGCAGCTTGGGCGCTCAGCCCCAGCATTTT. Using reference TRBV5-4 and TRBJ1-5 for the parts outside the CDR3, the full variable domain is ETGVTQSPTHLIKTRGQQVTLRCSSQSGHNTVSWYQQALGQGPQFIFQYYREEENGRGNFPPRFSGLQFPNYSSELNVNALELDDSALYLCASSLGAQPQHFGDGTRLSIL.

The V and J genes are TRBV7-2 and TRBJ2-1, with unresolved D. The CDR3 has 13 residues. Trimming took off 1 base at V and 6 bases at J, with 7 bases between the two ends. In germline, CDR1 is SGHTA, CDR2 FQGNSA. Written as DNA, the CDR3 is TGTGCCAGCAGCTTAGGATCGAGCAATGAGCAGTTCTTC. Its protein is CASSLGSSNEQFF. The full variable domain, rest sourced from reference TRBV7-2 and TRBJ2-1, is GAGVSQSPSNKVTEKGKDVELRCDPISGHTALYWYRQSLGQGLEFLIYFQGNSAPDKSGLPSDRFSAERTGGSVSTLTIQRTQQEDSAVYLCASSLGSSNEQFFGPGTRLTVL.

J is TRBJ1-1 and V is TRBV4-2; 10 bases fit TRBD1. This CDR3 has 15 residues. CDR1 is LGHNA and CDR2 is YNFKEQ in the germline V gene. After removal of 3 bases from V and 0 bases from J, the junction contained 1 base not matched to a gene. As DNA, the CDR3 is TGTGCCAGCAGCCAGGGACAGGGGTTGAACACTGAAGCTTTCTTT. As protein: CASSQGQGLNTEAFF.

V gene TRBV30 combines with J gene TRBJ2-7, with a tentative D call TRBD2 (9 bases). CDR3 length: 15 residues. Germline CDR1 and CDR2: GTSNPN and SVGIG (reference sequence). V shed 2 bases and J shed 6 bases, with 20 bases lying between them. DNA of the CDR3: TGTGCCTGGAGTCCACAGGGGGGACTAGCTGGCGAGCAGTACTTC. Its protein product is CAWSPQGGLAGEQYF.

On this clone: The same CDR3 also results from other DNA sequences found in this sample. This chain joins TRBV20-1 and TRBJ2-7; D unclear. CDR1 and CDR2 (germline): DFQATT, SNEGSKA (reference sequence). The CDR3 has 11 amino acids. Trimming took off 3 bases at V and 3 bases at J, with 6 bases between the two ends. For the CDR3, the DNA is TGCAGTGCTAGTCGGTTCTACGAGCAGTACTTC. Protein: CSASRFYEQYF.

The rearrangement links TRBV13 to TRBJ2-2, with no clear D. Trimming stripped 5 bases from V and 3 bases from J, with 7 bases between. In germline, CDR1 is PRHDT, CDR2 FYEKMQ (reference sequence). The CDR3 length is 13 residues. The CDR3 DNA is TGTGCCAGCAGCACCCTTTACACCGGGGAGCTGTTTTTT. Its protein is CASSTLYTGELFF.

The chain is built from TRBV19 and TRBJ1-2; TRBD1 matches at 9 bases. Germline V lookup: CDR1 LNHDA, CDR2 SQIVND (reference sequence). The CDR3 totals 14 residues. V shed 9 bases, J shed 3 bases, and the junction held 8 bases outside the gene matches. The CDR3 region is CASGTGRLYYGYTF. DNA of the CDR3: TGTGCCAGCGGGACAGGGAGACTTTACTATGGCTACACCTTC.

The CDR3 coding sequence is TGTGCCAGCAGCGCCGGAGCGGGAGGGAGGTACGAGCAGTACTTC. Translated, it gives CASSAGAGGRYEQYF. This chain uses TRBV9 with TRBJ2-7, with 10 nucleotides matching TRBD2. After removal of 3 bases from V and 4 bases from J, the junction contained 7 bases not matched to a gene. This CDR3 contains 15 residues. The germline V gene has CDR1 SGDLS and CDR2 YYNGEE.

To note about this clone: Germline is not matched at one junction end, which may reflect a read error. The chain combines TRBV19 with TRBJ2-1; perhaps TRBD1 as D (5 bases). CDR1 LNHDA and CDR2 SQIVND come from the germline V gene (reference sequence). The CDR3 consists of 14 residues. The CDR3 DNA reads TGCGCCAGTAGTAGGGGAACGCACCGGAGAGGGCAGTTCTTC. Translating gives CASSRGTHRRGQFF.

The chain has TRBV11-2 and TRBJ2-7; D is ambiguous. The CDR3 is made up of 15 amino acids. V dropped 0 bases and J dropped 0 bases, with 9 bases sitting between them. Germline CDR1 is SGHAT and CDR2 is FQNNGV. This chain's CDR3 is CASSLEGLPSYEQYF. CDR3 sequence (DNA): TGTGCCAGCAGCTTAGAAGGGCTACCCTCCTACGAGCAGTACTTC.

V is TRBV4-2 and J is TRBJ1-5, with a possible D match to TRBD1 (5 bases). Between the trimmed V and J ends, which lost 0 bases and 7 bases, there was a span of 10 bases. Looked up from germline, CDR1 is LGHNA and CDR2 is YNFKEQ. CDR3 length equals 14 residues. The CDR3 DNA reads TGTGCCAGCAGCCAAGAGAGGGGCTTGCAGCCCCAGCATTTT. This codes for CASSQERGLQPQHF.

This clone was seen only a few times. V usage is TRBV6-4 and J usage is TRBJ2-3; 8 nucleotides match TRBD2. J lost 0 bases, V lost 4 bases, and 0 bases had no gene match. Germline CDR1 reads MRHNA; CDR2 reads SNTAGT. The CDR3 has 14 amino acids. CDR3 DNA: TGTGCCAGCAGTGCTAGCGGGAGCACAGATACGCAGTATTTT. Translation gives CASSASGSTDTQYF.

The chain couples TRBV25-1 to TRBJ2-1; no clear D. There are 13 residues in the CDR3. Germline V gene data show CDR1 as MGHDK and CDR2 as SYGVNS. V was cut by 6 bases and J by 0 bases, with 6 bases left in between. The CDR3 loop is CASRQSSYNEQFF. The CDR3 DNA sequence: TGTGCCAGCAGGCAGAGCTCCTACAATGAGCAGTTCTTC. The entire variable domain, with the rest obtained from reference TRBV25-1 and TRBJ2-1, is as follows: EADIYQTPRYLVIGTGKKITLECSQTMGHDKMYWYQQDPGMELHLIHYSYGVNSTEKGDLSSESTVSRIRTEHFPLTLESARPSHTSQYLCASRQSSYNEQFFGPGTRLTVL.

This clone showed up just once. The V gene is TRBV14, the J gene TRBJ2-3, with 7 positions matching TRBD1. Germline V gene sequence: CDR1 SGHDN, CDR2 FVKESK. CDR3 length: 15 amino acids. The V and J ends lost 4 bases and 1 base, in that order; junction bases with no gene match: 5. The DNA of the CDR3 is TGTGCCAGCAGCCGAGACAGGGCGGGCACAGATACGCAGTATTTT. It is translated as CASSRDRAGTDTQYF.

The chain has TRBV6-5 and TRBJ2-7; D gene uncertain. This CDR3 has 15 residues. The V gene's germline CDR1 is MNHEY and CDR2 SVGAGI. Trimming stripped 0 bases from V and 2 bases from J, with 11 bases between. In DNA, the CDR3 is TGTGCCAGCAGTTACTCAGTTGAACCCACCTACGAGCAGTACTTC. Translated, it gives CASSYSVEPTYEQYF.

The chain joins TRBV4-1 to TRBJ2-2, with 9 bases identical to TRBD2. Germline trimming cut 1 base from V and 3 bases from J; bases unmatched to any gene: 3. Germline CDR1 reads MGHRA; CDR2 reads YSYEKL. The CDR3 runs 16 residues. The CDR3 reads CASSQGRLADTGELFF. The CDR3, as DNA: TGCGCCAGCAGCCAAGGAAGACTAGCGGACACCGGGGAGCTGTTTTTT.

CDR3 sequence: CASSPGAGGHYGYTF. The CDR3 bases are TGTGCCAGCTCACCAGGGGCAGGGGGCCACTATGGCTACACCTTC. This chain joins TRBV18 and TRBJ1-2; 8 bases map to TRBD1. V lost 2 bases and J lost 3; bases outside the gene matches: 5. Per the germline V gene, CDR1 is KGHSH and CDR2 is LQKENI. The CDR3 loop spans 15 amino acids.